The rows below give T cell receptor beta chains drawn from one sample of a study of shared clonotypes between healthy human individuals. The assay was immunoSEQ multiplex PCR, and TCRdb's table has in-frame clones only and misses some. The sample holds more than 2,000,000 clones, 85% to 95% seen once. Material: naive CD4+ T cells from PBMCs. The source of these receptors is a man aged 18 to 29 in good health. Some clones in this sample may be carry-over from other donors' samples. Each CDR3 is given with its conserved first and last residue. The D gene is left open where the match is weak. Clone size is not always given. Where it is, it says once, few, many or a class for expanded clones.

j_call v_call d_call clone_size cdr3_aa cdr3_nt
TRBJ2-7 TRBV7-2 TRBD1 NA CASSWTWDRQYEQYF TGTGCCAGCAGCTGGACTTGGGACAGGCAATACGAGCAGTACTTC
TRBJ2-4 TRBV30 TRBD2 NA CAWSRGLAEDIQYF TGTGCCTGGAGTCGCGGACTAGCGGAAGACATTCAGTACTTC
TRBJ1-6 TRBV5-4 TRBD1 NA CASILDPGTGNSPLHF TGTGCCAGCATCCTAGACCCCGGGACAGGCAATTCACCCCTCCACTTT
TRBJ2-7 TRBV25-1 NA NA CASSDGTSPGKQYF TGTGCCAGCAGTGACGGCACATCCCCCGGAAAGCAGTACTTC
TRBJ1-1 TRBV28 NA NA CASSLAGMNTEAFF TGTGCCAGCAGTTTGGCAGGAATGAACACTGAAGCTTTCTTT
TRBJ1-2 TRBV7-2 NA NA CASSLNADYGYTF TGTGCCAGCAGCTTAAACGCAGACTATGGCTACACCTTC
TRBJ1-4 TRBV28 NA NA CASRDQGRGGEKLFF TGTGCCAGCAGGGACCAGGGACGGGGCGGTGAAAAACTGTTTTTT
TRBJ2-2 TRBV7-2 TRBD1 NA CASSSDRGRAGELFF TGTGCCAGCAGCTCTGACAGGGGGAGAGCCGGGGAGCTGTTTTTT
TRBJ2-7 TRBV29-1 NA NA CSAGGSYEQYF TGCAGCGCGGGCGGCTCCTACGAGCAGTACTTC
TRBJ1-5 TRBV6-5 TRBD1 NA CASSLGQGNQPQHF TGTGCCAGCAGCCTGGGACAGGGGAATCAGCCCCAGCATTTT
TRBJ1-4 TRBV29-1 NA once CSVAGRQGNEKLFF TGCAGCGTTGCAGGGCGGCAGGGAAATGAAAAACTGTTTTTT
TRBJ2-1 TRBV7-2 TRBD2 NA CASSSTSGFPYNEQFF TGTGCCAGCAGCTCGACTAGCGGGTTTCCCTACAATGAGCAGTTCTTC
TRBJ2-5 TRBV2 NA NA CASRDRQETQYF TGTGCCAGCAGGGACAGACAAGAGACCCAGTACTTC